This T cell receptor beta chain was recorded in a study of beta chain features in type 1 diabetes. This clone was recorded a few times. Its target is unknown. This CDR3 has 14 residues. CDR1 and CDR2 from the germline V gene are SGHRS and YFSETQ. V was pared by 7 bases and J by 4 bases, with 18 bases between. The sequenced template was cDNA made from the entire isolated RNA. The protocol was immunoSEQ multiplex PCR, while the TCRdb copy is restricted to in-frame clones and leaves out a portion. The sample includes roughly 450,000 clones, over 9.5% of them seen just once. Overall study results and limits: Researchers caution that PCR might favor shorter templates, equally among patients and controls.

Sequenced input: naive CD4+ T cells from blood. V usage is TRBV5-1 and J usage is TRBJ2-7, with D possibly TRBD1 on 6 matching bases. The source is a woman aged 18-29 years in good health. CDR3 sequence: CASQKDSTSYEQYF. Here the CDR3 DNA reads TGCGCCAGCCAGAAGGACAGTACGTCGTACGAGCAGTACTTC.